Sequencing of this T cell receptor (beta chain) was carried out in a study of CXCR3-negative and CXCR3-positive naive CD8 T cells. Turning to the study itself: Overall TRB read output was about 135 million, and each library contained about 1.5 +/- 0.3 million reads. Whole-study findings and limits: Hydrophobicity was higher for TRB CDR3s found in CXCR3-positive naive cells than in CXCR3-negative naive cells. Partially decreased CXCR3 expression was recorded after cryopreservation, and fresh PBMCs were used in most assays.

CDR1 MNHNS and CDR2 SASEGT come from the germline V gene. The CDR3 runs 17 residues. Note on this clonotype: No antigen is known for it.

Carrying UMI labels, the TRB cDNA libraries were prepared through 5' RACE. TCRdb reprocessed the 5' RACE reads, keeping one entry per CDR3 protein, no DNA. There are 140,000 to 150,000 distinct CDR3 sequences in the sample, with about 0.3% held by the top ten. This receptor was identified in a human donor in good health. Some clones in this sample may be carry-over from other donors' samples. The chain is built from TRBV6-1 and TRBJ2-7; the TRBD1 assignment by TCRdb is unverifiable without DNA. Material: naive CXCR3+ CD8+ T cells from blood. This sample's subset: CD45RO-CCR7+CD27+CD95- naive CD8+ T cells expressing CXCR3 (TNR3+). The CDR3 reads CASSDPLDRVMTYEQYF.